These T cell receptor beta chains were read from a single sample in a study of Ad26.COV2.S vaccination and SARS-CoV-2 variants. Profiling relied on immunoSEQ multiplex PCR, and the TCRdb table lists in-frame clones only, not all of them. The table has a few hundred thousand clones, roughly 90% seen once. The sample consisted of peripheral blood, taken in a trial of Ad26.COV2.S vaccine versus placebo. Receptors originate from a person between 18 and 65 years old who received the Ad26.COV2.S COVID-19 vaccine or a placebo. The CDR3 runs from the conserved cysteine through the conserved F or W. The D gene is left open where the match is weak. Clone size is not always given. Where it is, it says once, few, many or a class for expanded clones.

d_call	clone_size	v_call	j_call	cdr3_nt	cdr3_aa
-	-	TRBV7-2	TRBJ1-1	TGTGCCAGCAGGTCAGGGGCTGCGATTCAAGCTTTCTTT	CASRSGAAIQAFF
TRBD2	-	TRBV6-2/TRBV6-3	TRBJ2-5	TGTGCCAGCAGTAAACTTGGGACTAGCGGGGGCCAGTACTTC	CASSKLGTSGGQYF
-	-	TRBV19	TRBJ1-2	TGTGCCAGTTCCTTGGGCCGCTCGGATGGCTACACCTTC	CASSLGRSDGYTF
-	-	TRBV28	TRBJ1-2	TGTGCCAGCAGTACCCCGGACGGGTATGGCTACACCTTC	CASSTPDGYGYTF
TRBD1	medium-sized	TRBV4-3	TRBJ2-7	TGCGCCAGCAGCCAAGAATGGACAGGGTCCTACGAGCAGTACTTC	CASSQEWTGSYEQYF
-	-	TRBV6-6	TRBJ2-7	TGTGCCAGCAGTTACTCCCAGGGAAGCTACGAGCAGTACTTC	CASSYSQGSYEQYF
TRBD1	-	TRBV4-3	TRBJ2-2	TGCGCCAGCAGCCCCGACAGGGGGCGGGTCGGGGAGCTGTTTTTT	CASSPDRGRVGELFF
-	once	TRBV5-4	TRBJ1-1	TGTGCCAGCAGCTTCTCAGGAGGCAGTGAAGCTTTCTTT	CASSFSGGSEAFF
-	-	TRBV5-6	TRBJ1-1	TGTGCCAGCAGCCCCGGCGGCGCTGAAGCTTTCTTT	CASSPGGAEAFF
-	-	TRBV6-6	TRBJ1-2	TGTGCCAGCAGTTCCCAGAGCAGGGTAGGTGGCTACACCTTC	CASSSQSRVGGYTF
-	few	TRBV14	TRBJ2-7	TGTGCCAGCAGCCAAGACAGAGGATACGAGCAGTACTTC	CASSQDRGYEQYF
-	-	TRBV21-1	TRBJ1-5	TGTGCCAGCAGCAATTCTAACTCGGGCCAGCCCCAGCATTTT	CASSNSNSGQPQHF
-	-	TRBV5-1	TRBJ2-7	TGCGCCAGCAGCTTGGGCGACAGAGCCAGCTACGAGCAGTACTTC	CASSLGDRASYEQYF
TRBD1	-	TRBV29-1	TRBJ1-5	TGCAGCGTTAACACAGGGGGCAAAGATCAGCCCCAGCATTTT	CSVNTGGKDQPQHF
-	-	TRBV15	TRBJ2-2	TGTGCCACCAGCAGAGCGTTAGCTGCCGGGGAGCTGTTTTTT	CATSRALAAGELFF
-	-	TRBV24-1	TRBJ2-5	TGTGCCACCAGTGACTCTGACAATTTCCAAGAGACCCAGTACTTC	CATSDSDNFQETQYF
-	-	TRBV30	TRBJ2-5	TGTGCCTGGAGGAATAGATCGCAAGAGACCCAGTACTTC	CAWRNRSQETQYF
-	-	TRBV4-1	TRBJ2-2	TGCGCCAGCAGCCAACCCGGGTATGCCGGGGAGCTGTTTTTT	CASSQPGYAGELFF
-	-	TRBV27	TRBJ2-6	TGTGCCAGCAGTCTGGGACAAACGGGGGCCAACGTCCTGACTTTC	CASSLGQTGANVLTF
TRBD1	-	TRBV28	TRBJ1-1	TGTGCCAGCAGTTTAGGGGGACAGGGCGGTTGGACTGAAGCTTTCTTT	CASSLGGQGGWTEAFF
TRBD2	-	TRBV6-6	TRBJ2-2	TGTGCCAGCAGTCGCCCTTCACTAGCGGGGGGGCCTAACCTCACCGGGGAGCTGTTTTTT	CASSRPSLAGGPNLTGELFF
-	-	TRBV29-1	TRBJ2-3	TGCAGCGCTCAGGGGTATAGCACAGATACGCAGTATTTT	CSAQGYSTDTQYF
-	once	TRBV11-1	TRBJ2-2	TGTGCCAGCAGCCTATTCCAGGGGGGGGACACCGGGGAGCTGTTTTTT	CASSLFQGGDTGELFF
-	-	TRBV6-1	TRBJ1-5	TGTGCCAGCAGTGAAGGTCAGGTACATCTTAGCAATCAGCCCCAGCATTTT	CASSEGQVHLSNQPQHF
TRBD1	once	TRBV5-1	TRBJ2-1	TGCGCCAGCAGCTCACCACCCACCGGGACAGGGGCTACGAATGAGCAGTTCTTC	CASSSPPTGTGATNEQFF
-	-	TRBV27	TRBJ2-3	TGTGCCAGCAGTCCAGGGGCCACAGATACGCAGTATTTT	CASSPGATDTQYF
-	-	TRBV5-1	TRBJ1-4	TGCGCCAGCAGTCTGGGGACAACTAATGAAAAACTGTTTTTT	CASSLGTTNEKLFF
-	once	TRBV4-1	TRBJ1-2	TGCGCCAGCAGCCAACTGAACGGAGATAACTATGGCTACACCTTC	CASSQLNGDNYGYTF
TRBD2	-	TRBV11-1	TRBJ2-7	TGTGCCAGCAGCTCCGGGGGGGGACTACTTTACGAGCAGTACTTC	CASSSGGGLLYEQYF
TRBD2	-	TRBV3-1/TRBV3-2	TRBJ2-7	TGTGCCAGCAGCCAAGACAGGTCTACTAGCGGGGGTTACGAGCAGTACTTC	CASSQDRSTSGGYEQYF
-	-	TRBV6-2/TRBV6-3	TRBJ2-7	TGTGCCAGCCGCCTCGGGGACTACGAGCAGTACTTC	CASRLGDYEQYF
TRBD2	-	TRBV3-1/TRBV3-2	TRBJ2-5	TGTGCCAGCAGCCAAGCTAGCGGGGGAGAGACCCAGTACTTC	CASSQASGGETQYF
-	-	TRBV14	TRBJ1-1	TGTGCCAGCAGCCAAGATTCACCGAACACTGAAGCTTTCTTT	CASSQDSPNTEAFF
TRBD1	-	TRBV6-2/TRBV6-3	TRBJ1-1	TGTGCCAGCAGTACGGGACAGGGGAACACTGAAGCTTTCTTT	CASSTGQGNTEAFF
-	-	TRBV9	TRBJ1-5	TGTGCCAGCAGCGTAGGGGGTAATCCGGGGCCCCAGCATTTT	CASSVGGNPGPQHF